This TCR beta chain was captured by sequencing in a study of blood T cells in healthy people across ages. Study results and caveats: Among T cells, TCR beta diversity per million cells dropped roughly linearly as age rose. TCR beta diversity tracked closely with naive T cell percentage.

Using a J-beta primer mix together with a sample-barcoded 5' primer, a second PCR was run for roughly 6 to 11 cycles. TCRdb analysed the 5' RACE reads with MiXCR anew, one entry per CDR3 protein. The sample lists more than 1 million distinct CDR3 sequences, over 35% occurring once. About this clonotype: The antigen remains unidentified.

V dropped 1 base and J dropped 4; count of bases not matched to a gene: 6. This CDR3 contains 15 residues. Looked up from germline, CDR1 is SEHNR and CDR2 is FQNEAQ (reference sequence). Healthy Russian Caucasian donors spanned ages about 6 to 100 years. This rearrangement joins TRBV7-9 to TRBJ2-5; 7 nucleotides agree with TRBD1. This clonotype was sampled from a woman aged 55 to 70 in good health. What was sequenced was blood. The CDR3 sequence is CASSLDKGAPETQYF. CDR3 coding DNA: TGTGCCAGCAGCTTAGATAAGGGGGCTCCAGAGACCCAGTACTTC. Complete variable domain (other parts from reference TRBV7-9 and TRBJ2-5): DTGVSQNPRHKITKRGQNVTFRCDPISEHNRLYWYRQTLGQGPEFLTYFQNEAQLEKSRLLSDRFSAERPKGSFSTLEIQRTEQGDSAMYLCASSLDKGAPETQYFGPGTRLLVL.